The 10 T cell receptor beta chains reported below all come from one sample, sequenced in a study of T cells expressing NK-cell markers. From its re-call of the 5' RACE reads, TCRdb lists each CDR3 protein once, without DNA. This sample's table reports about 460,000 distinct CDR3 sequences. Sequenced input: blood T cells: a sorted CD56 or NKG2C T cell subset, CD4+ or CD8+ T cells, or bulk PBMC T cells (not recorded which). The receptors were sampled from a woman between 50 and 59 years old in good health.

The V gene is TRBV18, the J gene TRBJ2-2; TCRdb selects TRBD1, and the lack of DNA leaves this call unchecked. CDR3 length: 15 amino acids. In germline, CDR1 is KGHSH, CDR2 LQKENI. This CDR3 reads CASSSWEFGTGELFF.

The V gene is TRBV12-3 or TRBV12-4, the J gene TRBJ2-3; lacking DNA, the TRBD2 call made by TCRdb goes unchecked. The CDR3 length is 16 residues. CDR3 protein: CASRTGSSGLSYTQYF.

This rearrangement joins TRBV4-1 to TRBJ2-7; TCRdb outputs TRBD2, but without DNA this stays unchecked. Germline lookup yields CDR1 MGHRA and CDR2 YSYEKL. The CDR3 contains 16 residues. CDR3 in amino acids: CASSQEGAAQPYEQYF.

The chain uses TRBV14 and TRBJ1-6; the D call of TRBD1 rests on TCRdb alone, since no DNA is present to check it. The germline V gene has CDR1 SGHDN and CDR2 FVKESK. This CDR3 region has 15 residues. Here the CDR3 reads CASSYNTPYNSPLHF.

The rearrangement joins TRBV15 to TRBJ2-1. The CDR3 length is 14 residues. Germline V CDR1 and CDR2: LNHNV, YYDKDF (reference sequence). This CDR3 is CATSTRRGPNEQFF.

The rearrangement uses TRBV6-5 and TRBJ1-1; the TRBD1 assignment by TCRdb is unverifiable without DNA. The CDR3 is 15 residues long. Germline CDR1 and CDR2: MNHEY and SVGAGI. CDR3: CASSPRTVNPTEAFF.

V is TRBV15 and J is TRBJ2-1. The germline V gene has CDR1 LNHNV and CDR2 YYDKDF (reference sequence). The length of the CDR3 is 13 residues. CDR3 residues: CATSRDPHNEQFF.

This chain joins TRBV5-1 and TRBJ2-3; TCRdb reports TRBD2, a call that lacks DNA to check it against. Germline V gene data show CDR1 as SGHRS and CDR2 as YFSETQ. The CDR3 has 17 residues. CDR3 in amino acids: CASSLTSGSQSTDTQYF. The variable domain in full, completed from reference TRBV5-1 and TRBJ2-3, reads KAGVTQTPRYLIKTRGQQVTLSCSPISGHRSVSWYQQTPGQGLQFLFEYFSETQRNKGNFPGRFSGRQFSNSRSEMNVSTLELGDSALYLCASSLTSGSQSTDTQYFGPGTRLTVL.

The chain employs TRBV7-4 and TRBJ1-1; as DNA is missing, the TRBD1 call by TCRdb cannot be tested. Germline V lookup: CDR1 SGHVT, CDR2 SQSDAQ. The CDR3 has 16 amino acids. CDR3 loop: CASSPPGRMMNTEAFF.

The chain uses TRBV19 and TRBJ2-1; TCRdb reports TRBD2, a call that lacks DNA to check it against. The CDR3 spans 13 residues. The V gene's germline CDR1 is LNHDA and CDR2 SQIVND (reference sequence). The CDR3 region is CATGAGGPSEQFF.